This T cell receptor beta chain emerged from a study of blood T cell repertoires in COVID-19. Study background: T cells, B-cell-depleted T cells, or PBMCs supplied cDNA or gDNA.

Original methodology: Reference gene primer amplification yielded estimated nucleated cell counts. Produced via immunoSEQ multiplex PCR; TCRdb's table is partial and in-frame only. The D gene and trimming were derived from the DNA, and the V and J assignments and clone size from that table. Altogether roughly 200,000 clones are present, 84% being singletons, with the ten largest covering around 3.1%. Participants were aged about 18 to 89 years from approximately 25 US areas. Germline V gene lookup returns CDR1 SNHLY and CDR2 FYNNEI. Trimming removed 8 bases from V and 3 bases from J, with 13 bases in between. The CDR3 is made up of 14 amino acids.

The sample was PBMCs or T cells enriched from blood (not recorded which). This clonotype was obtained from a woman aged 30 to 39 who had been exposed to COVID-19. The genes are TRBV2 and TRBJ1-4; maybe TRBD1 (5 bases). In nucleotides, the CDR3 is TGTGCCAGCCTCCCAGCGGGGGCTAATGAAAAACTGTTTTTT. Its translation is CASLPAGANEKLFF. Drawing the rest from reference TRBV2 and TRBJ1-4, the complete variable domain is EPEVTQTPSHQVTQMGQEVILRCVPISNHLYFYWYRQILGQKVEFLVSFYNNEISEKSEIFDDQFSVERPDGSNFTLKIRSTKLEDSAMYFCASLPAGANEKLFFGSGTQLSVL.